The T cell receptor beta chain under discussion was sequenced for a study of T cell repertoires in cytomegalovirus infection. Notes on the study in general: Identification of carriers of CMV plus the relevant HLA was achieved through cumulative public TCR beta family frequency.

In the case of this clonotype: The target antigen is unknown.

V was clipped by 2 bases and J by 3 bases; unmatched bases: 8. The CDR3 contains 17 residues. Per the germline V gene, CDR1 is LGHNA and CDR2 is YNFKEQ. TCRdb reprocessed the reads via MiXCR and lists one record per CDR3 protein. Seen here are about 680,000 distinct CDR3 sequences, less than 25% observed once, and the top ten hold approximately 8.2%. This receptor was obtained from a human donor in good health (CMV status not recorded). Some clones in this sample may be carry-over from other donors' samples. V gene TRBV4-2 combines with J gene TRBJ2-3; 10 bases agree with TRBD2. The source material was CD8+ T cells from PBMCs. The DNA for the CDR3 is TGTGCCAGCAGCCAATTCTGGAGCGGGGGGGCGACAGATACGCAGTATTTT. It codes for CASSQFWSGGATDTQYF.